A selection of T cell receptor beta chains follows, all from one sample in a study of shared clonotypes between healthy human individuals. Profiling relied on immunoSEQ multiplex PCR, and the TCRdb table lists in-frame clones only, not all of them. The top ten hold 0.37% of the sample, which has 2 million to 2.5 million clones, 85% to 95% seen once. The specimen sequenced was naive CD4+ T cells from PBMCs. These TCRs come from a man between 18 and 29 years old in good health. Some clones in this sample may be carry-over from other donors' samples. Each CDR3 is given with its conserved first and last residue. The order of the fields is clone size, J gene, D gene, V gene, CDR3 DNA, CDR3 protein. D genes are given only for firm matches. Part of the rows lack a size; the others show once, few, many or a class for expanded clones.

- TRBJ1-2 - TRBV6-5 TGTGCCAGCTCCCCCCGGGAGATATATGGCTACACCTTC CASSPREIYGYTF
- TRBJ2-3 TRBD2 TRBV7-3 TGTGCCAGCAGCCACGGGCTAGCGGGAGACACAGATACGCAGTATTTT CASSHGLAGDTDTQYF
- TRBJ2-3 - TRBV7-2 TGTGCCAGCAGCTTAAGTTCCCCATACCCAGATACGCAGTATTTT CASSLSSPYPDTQYF
- TRBJ2-2 - TRBV28 TGTGCCAGCAGTTTATGGGGGGGTGACGGGGAGCTGTTTTTT CASSLWGGDGELFF
- TRBJ1-3 - TRBV28 TGTGCCAGCAGTTTAGGAGGTGCTACTGGAAACACCATATATTTT CASSLGGATGNTIYF
- TRBJ2-6 TRBD1 TRBV2 TGTGCCAGCAGGCAGGGGGAGTCTGGGGCCAACGTCCTGACTTTC CASRQGESGANVLTF
- TRBJ2-5 - TRBV5-4 TGTGCCAGCAGCTTGGGACGATCAGGGCTGGGAGAGACCCAGTACTTC CASSLGRSGLGETQYF
- TRBJ1-3 - TRBV19 TGTGCCAGTAACCACAATTACCTATCTGGAAACACCATATATTTT CASNHNYLSGNTIYF
once TRBJ2-5 TRBD1 TRBV5-1 TGCGCCAGCAGCCCCAGGACAGGGGGCGGTCAGACCCAGTACTTC CASSPRTGGGQTQYF
- TRBJ2-1 TRBD2 TRBV10-1 TGCGCCAGCAGGGAAATTAGCGGGAGGCCCTACAATGAGCAGTTCTTC CASREISGRPYNEQFF
- TRBJ1-5 - TRBV7-6 TGTGCCAGCAGCTTAGAGGCGGGTAACAATCAGCCCCAGCATTTT CASSLEAGNNQPQHF
- TRBJ2-7 - TRBV4-2 TGTGCCAGCAGCCAAGAATCGCCTAGCCACTACGAGCAGTACTTC CASSQESPSHYEQYF
- TRBJ2-7 - TRBV9 TGTGCCAGCAGCCCTCTGCAGGGCCCCTACGAGCAGTACTTC CASSPLQGPYEQYF
- TRBJ1-1 - TRBV7-9 TGTGCCAGCAGCTTCCTTACTCTTCTCAACACTGAAGCTTTCTTT CASSFLTLLNTEAFF
- TRBJ2-3 - TRBV29-1 TGCAGCGTGGTGGGTAACGGAGCAGATACGCAGTATTTT CSVVGNGADTQYF
- TRBJ1-3 - TRBV28 TGTGCCAGCAGTTTGCCAGGAGGGTTAGGAGGAAACACCATATATTTT CASSLPGGLGGNTIYF
- TRBJ2-1 TRBD2 TRBV5-1 TGCGCCAGCAGCCCGGGGGGCTCCTACAATGAGCAGTTCTTC CASSPGGSYNEQFF
- TRBJ2-3 TRBD2 TRBV5-1 TGCGCCAGCCAAACGAGCGGGGACACAGATACGCAGTATTTT CASQTSGDTDTQYF
- TRBJ2-3 - TRBV5-1 TGCGCCAGCAGCTTGACTAGCAGGGAGGGCACAGATACGCAGTATTTT CASSLTSREGTDTQYF
- TRBJ1-3 - TRBV5-1 TGCGCCAGCAGCTTGGGTTCGTCTGGAAACACCATATATTTT CASSLGSSGNTIYF
- TRBJ2-3 TRBD1 TRBV29-1 TGCAGCGTTGATGGACAGGGGGGACCCACAGATACGCAGTATTTT CSVDGQGGPTDTQYF
- TRBJ1-5 - TRBV5-1 TGCGCCAGCAGCCCGGGGGGCGGGGTGGGTCAGCCCCAGCATTTT CASSPGGGVGQPQHF
- TRBJ2-7 TRBD2 TRBV14 TGTGCCAGCAGCCAAACCGGGACTAGCGGTTCCTACGAGCAGTACTTC CASSQTGTSGSYEQYF
- TRBJ2-1 TRBD2 TRBV5-1 TGCGCCAGCAGCTTGCTAACTAGCGGTAACTCCTACAATGAGCAGTTCTTC CASSLLTSGNSYNEQFF
once TRBJ2-2 - TRBV27 TGTGCCAGCAGTTTATCGCGAGAGGGGTACCGTTACACCGGGGAGCTGTTTTTT CASSLSREGYRYTGELFF
few TRBJ1-3 TRBD1 TRBV9 TGTGCCAGCAGCGGGGGACAGGGGCGATCCAACTCTGGAAACACCATATATTTT CASSGGQGRSNSGNTIYF
- TRBJ1-5 TRBD1 TRBV18 TGTGCCAGCTCACCACTTGGACAGGGCAATCAGCCCCAGCATTTT CASSPLGQGNQPQHF
- TRBJ2-1 TRBD2 TRBV7-9 TGTGCCAGCAGCCGTAATAGCGGGAAGAACTACAATGAGCAGTTCTTC CASSRNSGKNYNEQFF
- TRBJ2-5 TRBD2 TRBV9 TGTGCCAGCAGCGTATTCCCTCTCCTAGCGGTTGGCCAAGAGACCCAGTACTTC CASSVFPLLAVGQETQYF
- TRBJ2-2 TRBD2 TRBV15 TGTGCCACCAGACCCTGGGGGGGTTACACCGGGGAGCTGTTTTTT CATRPWGGYTGELFF
- TRBJ1-2 - TRBV6-1 TGTGCCAGCAGTAGGACATCCAGCTATGGCTACACCTTC CASSRTSSYGYTF
- TRBJ2-3 - TRBV5-1 TGCGCCAGCAGCTGGGGCGACCCCGGGGCAGATACGCAGTATTTT CASSWGDPGADTQYF
- TRBJ2-5 - TRBV29-1 TGCAGCGTTGACAGGGAGACCCAGTACTTC CSVDRETQYF
- TRBJ2-6 - TRBV29-1 TGCAGCGTTGAAGATAAGGCCTTATCTGGGGCCAACGTCCTGACTTTC CSVEDKALSGANVLTF
- TRBJ2-1 TRBD2 TRBV7-8 TGTGCCAGCAGCCAACGACTAGCTGCCAGCTACAATGAGCAGTTCTTC CASSQRLAASYNEQFF
once TRBJ2-1 TRBD2 TRBV28 TGTGCCAGCAGTTCAGCGGGAGAATCCTACAATGAGCAGTTCTTC CASSSAGESYNEQFF